Shown below are 27 T cell receptor beta chains from a single sample sequenced in a study of early T cells in non-severe SARS-CoV-2 infection. Using its own MiXCR run on the 5' RACE reads, TCRdb lists one record per CDR3 protein. The sample yields tens of thousands of distinct CDR3 sequences, about 8% seen once. This sample comprised whole blood, obtained at baseline. The source is an adult who was a healthcare worker with PCR-confirmed SARS-CoV-2 infection or an uninfected control (not recorded which).

This rearrangement joins TRBV5-1 to TRBJ2-1, with a weak D call TRBD1 (5 bases). This CDR3 has 14 residues. Per the germline V gene, CDR1 is SGHRS and CDR2 is YFSETQ. V shed 6 bases and J shed 0 bases, with 10 bases lying between them. The DNA for the CDR3 is TGCGCCAGCAATGGGGCGACCTCCTACAATGAGCAGTTCTTC. This encodes CASNGATSYNEQFF. Full variable domain (outside the CDR3, taken from reference TRBV5-1 and TRBJ2-1): KAGVTQTPRYLIKTRGQQVTLSCSPISGHRSVSWYQQTPGQGLQFLFEYFSETQRNKGNFPGRFSGRQFSNSRSEMNVSTLELGDSALYLCASNGATSYNEQFFGPGTRLTVL.

On this clonotype: An end of the junction does not agree with germline; a read error may underlie this. This chain connects TRBV12-3 or TRBV12-4 to TRBJ2-7; tentative D call: TRBD1 (6 bases). This CDR3 is 15 amino acids long. This CDR3 reads CASSHSNRVAYDQYF. Here the CDR3 DNA reads TGTGCCAGCAGTCACTCCAACAGGGTTGCCTACGACCAGTACTTC.

The chain uses TRBV30 and TRBJ1-4; D might be TRBD1 (5 bases). CDR3 length: 14 amino acids. V lost 3 bases and J lost 7, with 15 bases in between. CDR1 is GTSNPN, CDR2 SVGIG, per germline (reference sequence). CDR3 region: CAWRTTARGEKLFF. The CDR3 bases are TGTGCCTGGAGAACGACGGCAAGGGGTGAAAAACTGTTTTTT.

The V and J genes are TRBV4-2 and TRBJ1-2; D call uncertain. Germline-derived CDR1 and CDR2 are LGHNA and YNFKEQ. This CDR3 is 16 amino acids long. The V end was cut by 0 bases, the J end by 3 bases, with 14 bases between. CDR3 amino acids: CASSQDSPEGHYGYTF. DNA of the CDR3: TGTGCCAGCAGCCAAGATTCCCCAGAAGGACACTATGGCTACACCTTC.

In the case of this clonotype: A read error is possible here, since a much larger clone lies one base away. This chain links TRBV7-2 with TRBJ2-3; unclear D gene. CDR1 is SGHTA, CDR2 FQGNSA, per germline. CDR3 length: 12 residues. The germline V and J ends were trimmed by 4 bases and 11 bases, with 13 bases remaining between them. Written as DNA, the CDR3 is TGTGCCAGCAGCTCGACCGTACTCAGGCAGTATTTT. It encodes CASSSTVLRQYF.

This clonotype was seen repeatedly, ten times or more. This chain links TRBV5-1 with TRBJ2-7; 10 bases are shared with TRBD1. The CDR3 extends over 14 amino acids. Germline trimming cut 3 bases from V and 2 bases from J; bases unmatched to any gene: 2. Germline CDR1 and CDR2: SGHRS and YFSETQ. CDR3 bases: TGCGCCAGCAGCTCCGGGACAGGGGCCTACGAGCAGTACTTC. It yields the protein CASSSGTGAYEQYF.

This clonotype was counted ten times or more. The chain is built from TRBV11-2 and TRBJ2-5, with D perhaps being TRBD1 or TRBD2 (5 bases each). Germline loops: CDR1 SGHAT, CDR2 FQNNGV. Trimming pared 7 bases from V and 5 bases from J, leaving 14 bases between. CDR3 length: 13 amino acids. This chain's CDR3 is CASTAGAAETQYF. CDR3 bases: TGTGCCAGCACCGCCGGGGCGGCCGAGACCCAGTACTTC.

The table lists this clonotype with a few counts. The J gene is TRBJ2-7, the V gene TRBV20-1; the D gene is possibly TRBD1 (7 bases). The CDR3 runs 12 residues. Per the germline V gene, CDR1 is DFQATT and CDR2 is SNEGSKA (reference sequence). CDR3 coding DNA: TGCAGCGCGGGACAGCTCTCCTACGAGCAGTACTTC. Encoded protein: CSAGQLSYEQYF.

The chain joins TRBV11-2 to TRBJ2-5, with unresolved D. This CDR3 has 15 residues. CDR1 SGHAT and CDR2 FQNNGV come from the germline V gene. V was clipped by 3 bases and J by 0 bases, with 11 bases between them. The CDR3, as DNA: TGTGCCAGCAGCTTGCATTCAAGAAACCAAGAGACCCAGTACTTC. It yields the protein CASSLHSRNQETQYF.

This clonotype has at least ten counts. The CDR3: CASSQTGDGSQPQHF. In DNA, the CDR3 is TGTGCCAGCTCACAAACAGGGGACGGTAGTCAGCCCCAGCATTTT. J is TRBJ1-5 and V is TRBV18; TRBD1 matches 7 bases. The CDR3 extends over 15 amino acids. The V gene end was trimmed by 4 bases and the J gene end by 6 bases; junction bases not matched to a gene: 9. The V gene's germline CDR1 is KGHSH and CDR2 LQKENI.

This clonotype was found a few times. The chain recombines TRBV28 with TRBJ2-3; D remains ambiguous. V gave up 3 bases and J gave up 8 bases, with 3 bases separating them. There are 10 residues in the CDR3. CDR1 and CDR2 (germline): MDHEN, SYDVKM. CDR3 in DNA: TGTGCCAGCAGTTTGGGTACGCAGTATTTT. Protein sequence: CASSLGTQYF.

This clonotype was detected many times. This rearrangement joins TRBV7-9 to TRBJ2-7; weak D call: TRBD2 (6 bases). The CDR3 totals 12 residues. V was pared by 5 bases and J by 5 bases, with 10 bases between. Germline CDR1 is SEHNR and CDR2 is FQNEAQ (reference sequence). The chain's CDR3 is CASSRELDEQYF. CDR3 DNA sequence: TGTGCCAGCAGCCGGGAGCTAGACGAGCAGTACTTC.

This clonotype showed up many times. The J gene is TRBJ1-1, the V gene TRBV5-4; the D gene is possibly TRBD1 (6 bases). Germline CDR1 SGHNT, CDR2 YYREEE (reference sequence). V was clipped by 1 base and J by 6 bases, with 13 bases between them. The CDR3 contains 14 residues. CDR3 coding DNA: TGTGCCAGCAGCTTGTCTCAGGGGTCCCCTGAAGCTTTCTTT. This translates into CASSLSQGSPEAFF.

This clonotype occurred a few times. CDR3 nucleotides: TGCAGTGCTATCTCCGGGACTAGCGGCGACGAGCAGTACTTC. Residues: CSAISGTSGDEQYF. This chain uses TRBV20-1 with TRBJ2-7; TRBD2 matches 11 bases. The length of the CDR3 is 14 residues. The ends lost 4 bases at V and 5 bases at J; junction bases unmatched: 7. Germline V gene data show CDR1 as DFQATT and CDR2 as SNEGSKA (reference sequence).

This clonotype was found many times. V and J are TRBV20-1 and TRBJ2-7; 8 bases line up with TRBD1. Germline-derived CDR1 and CDR2 are DFQATT and SNEGSKA (reference sequence). V was pared by 7 bases and J by 1 base, with 6 bases of the junction left unmatched. The CDR3 is made up of 13 amino acids. The CDR3 region is CSGQGAWSYEQYF. Written as DNA, the CDR3 is TGCAGTGGGCAGGGGGCTTGGTCCTACGAGCAGTACTTC.

This clonotype was detected ten times or more. The rearrangement uses TRBV5-1 and TRBJ1-2; 7 positions match TRBD1. Trimming took 4 bases from V and 2 from J; bases not matched to a gene: 11. CDR1 SGHRS and CDR2 YFSETQ come from the germline V gene. This CDR3 has 16 amino acids. CDR3 sequence reads: CASSVSPGQLNYGYTF. CDR3 DNA sequence: TGCGCCAGCAGCGTCTCCCCGGGACAGCTAAACTATGGCTACACCTTC.

As to this clonotype: This sequence may be a read error, since a much larger clone differs from it by one base. V and J are TRBV2 and TRBJ2-2; D is undetermined. The V gene's germline CDR1 is SNHLY and CDR2 FYNNEI. Between the trimmed V and J ends, which lost 3 bases and 0 bases, there was a span of 2 bases. The length of the CDR3 is 13 residues. As DNA, the CDR3 is TGTGCCAGCAGTGACACGAACACCGGGGAGCTGTTTTTT. It yields the protein CASSDTNTGELFF.

This clonotype was observed a handful of times. The chain has TRBV27 and TRBJ2-7, with 8 bases lining up with TRBD2. The germline CDR1 and CDR2 sequences are MNHEY and SMNVEV (reference sequence). The ends lost 6 bases at V and 2 bases at J; junction bases unmatched: 6. This CDR3 is 14 amino acids long. The CDR3 DNA reads TGTGCCAGCAGCCGCGGGCGGGGGGCCTACGAGCAGTACTTC. Amino acids: CASSRGRGAYEQYF.

This clonotype was found many times. The chain has TRBV6-2 or TRBV6-3 and TRBJ1-4, with D possibly TRBD1 on 5 matching bases. Germline V gene data show CDR1 as MNHEY and CDR2 as SVGEGT. Trimming removed 5 bases at V and 7 bases at J, with 29 bases between. The CDR3 contains 19 residues. In DNA, the CDR3 is TGTGCCAGCAGTCCCCGACAGTTTTTGACCCTTGCCTCAGGTGAAAAACTGTTTTTT. This codes for CASSPRQFLTLASGEKLFF.

The chain is built from TRBV7-9 and TRBJ1-5; D is undetermined. CDR3 length: 12 residues. From germline, CDR1 is SEHNR and CDR2 FQNEAQ (reference sequence). Trimming took off 1 base at V and 10 bases at J, with 8 bases between the two ends. CDR3 coding DNA: TGTGCCAGCAGCTTAGTTAATAGTCCCCAGCATTTT. It specifies CASSLVNSPQHF.

This clonotype was observed many times. The chain links TRBV7-9 to TRBJ2-2, with a tentative D call TRBD1 (5 bases). This CDR3 contains 14 residues. Trimming shortened V by 5 bases and J by 4 bases, and 11 bases separated the two germline ends. Germline values: CDR1 SEHNR, CDR2 FQNEAQ (reference sequence). DNA of the CDR3: TGTGCCAGCAGCCTCGACAGTACCACCGGGGAGCTGTTTTTT. It translates to CASSLDSTTGELFF.

This clonotype was seen ten or more times. This chain joins TRBV20-1 and TRBJ2-3, with 9 bases lining up with TRBD2. Trimming took 0 bases from V and 3 from J; bases not matched to a gene: 4. Per the germline V gene, CDR1 is DFQATT and CDR2 is SNEGSKA (reference sequence). The CDR3 is 15 residues long. The CDR3: CSARERLAETDTQYF. CDR3 sequence (DNA): TGCAGTGCTAGAGAAAGACTAGCGGAAACAGATACGCAGTATTTT.

The chain recombines TRBV4-2 with TRBJ2-6, with 9 bases identical to TRBD1. The CDR3 consists of 17 residues. From germline, CDR1 is LGHNA and CDR2 YNFKEQ. The junction had 5 bases not matched to a gene; V was cut back by 5 bases and J by 0 bases. The CDR3 nucleotides read TGTGCCAGCAGCACCGGGACAGGGAGCTCTGGGGCCAACGTCCTGACTTTC. Protein product: CASSTGTGSSGANVLTF.

This clonotype was seen a few times. The V call is TRBV7-9, the J call TRBJ2-3, with TRBD2 identical over 8 bases. V lost 5 bases to trimming and J lost 6 bases; unmatched junction nucleotides: 13. Germline V gene data show CDR1 as SEHNR and CDR2 as FQNEAQ (reference sequence). The CDR3 length is 16 residues. The CDR3 spells CASSRAVGGASDTQYF. Here the CDR3 DNA reads TGTGCCAGCAGCCGAGCAGTCGGGGGGGCCTCGGATACGCAGTATTTT.

The table lists this clonotype with a few counts. V gene TRBV30 combines with J gene TRBJ2-1; TRBD2 matches at 10 bases. J lost 7 bases, V lost 2 bases, and 11 bases had no gene match. Germline values: CDR1 GTSNPN, CDR2 SVGIG (reference sequence). The CDR3 has 16 amino acids. The CDR3 loop is CAWSNPTPGLANEQFF. DNA for the CDR3: TGTGCCTGGAGTAACCCGACCCCGGGACTAGCGAATGAGCAGTTCTTC.

This chain links TRBV5-6 with TRBJ1-6; D uncertain. V dropped 7 bases and J dropped 9 bases, with 23 bases sitting between them. The CDR3 length is 16 residues. CDR1 is SGHDT and CDR2 is YYEEEE in the germline V gene. CDR3 nucleotides: TGTGCCAGCGGCCTAAAGAGAAAAATGGGGAGTTCACCCCTCCACTTT. This translates into CASGLKRKMGSSPLHF.

This clonotype was seen only a few times. The J gene is TRBJ2-7, the V gene TRBV11-2; possibly TRBD2 for D (7 bases). This CDR3 has 14 residues. With 3 bases removed from V and 2 bases from J, the gap between germline ends came to 11 bases. Germline V gene lookup returns CDR1 SGHAT and CDR2 FQNNGV. The CDR3 DNA is TGTGCCAGCAGCTTTGGCGGGGGCCCCTACGAGCAGTACTTC. Translated: CASSFGGGPYEQYF. Together with reference TRBV11-2 and TRBJ2-7, the CDR3 gives the full variable domain: EAGVAQSPRYKIIEKRQSVAFWCNPISGHATLYWYQQILGQGPKLLIQFQNNGVVDDSQLPKDRFSAERLKGVDSTLKIQPAKLEDSAVYLCASSFGGGPYEQYFGPGTRLTVT.